Detailed here is one T cell receptor (beta chain). This clonotype was observed once. It has no known antigen specificity. Base-call qualities are not available, and no considerably larger clone is one nucleotide away. A solitary read yields weak support. Using a mixed TRB-A/B primer pool, multiplex touch-down PCR amplified rearranged TRB sequences covering the V, D and J segments. Two consecutive PCR reactions with Phusion HS II polymerase added Illumina adapters and sample indices to the amplicons. Amplicons were gel-purified with the NucleoSpin Gel and PCR Clean-up kit, then checked with Qubit and an Agilent 2100 Bioanalyzer. Sequencing of libraries was carried out on an Illumina MiSeq in 600-cycle, single-indexed, paired-end runs. Under the source paper's analysis protocol: MiXCR versions 2.12 and 3.0.5 were used to process the TRB sequences. A clone was defined as each unique CDR3 nucleotide sequence, and only productive sequences supported by at least two reads were kept. The repertoire metrics were Shannon diversity, evenness, clonality (calculated as one minus evenness), and diversity profiles parameterized by alpha from 0 to 5. The IGoR algorithm was used to calculate generation probabilities of clones in the paired pre- and post-chemotherapy samples. In TCRdb, the public reads were trimmed at Q25 with fastp and aligned with MiXCR, with productive beta chains retained. Every CDR3 protein is listed once, alongside the most common genes and DNA of its rows. These V and J calls originate from TCRdb's pipeline instead of the authors' own analysis. For this sample the table gives 1,500 to 2,000 distinct CDR3 sequences, of which roughly 32% were detected only once. About 48% of the sample rests with the top ten.

From cysteine to phenylalanine, the CDR3 is 13 amino acids long. Kept here is only the CDR3 DNA, which spans 39 bases and is read in frame from base 1. V and J lose 8 bases and 7 bases, and a span of 15 bases separates them. This sample is drawn from a study of T cell repertoires in aging, cancer and after chemotherapy (dated by TCRdb to about 2019). Describing the broader study: Six donor age groups were covered, ranging from 30 or younger up to 70 or older, and each group contained at least three individuals. The cohort comprised around 220 cancer patients, 94 with hematological and 124 with solid cancers, plus 95 healthy donors as a reference group. In total, the full dataset held millions of TCR reads. In the hematological group, paired pre- and post-chemotherapy samples were obtained from chronic lymphocytic leukemia patients treated with fludarabine- or bendamustine-based regimens. To examine immunoaging and T cell reconstitution after chemotherapy, the study profiled TCR beta repertoires in peripheral blood from healthy donors and cancer patients. General conclusions and limits of the study: In healthy donors, the drop in TCR diversity with age came mainly from a loss of richness, whereas in cancer patients a loss of evenness also played a part. According to the authors, the repertoire data do not permit conclusions about immunological memory after chemotherapy. Compared with age-matched healthy donors, untreated patients with either hematological or solid cancers had significantly lower TCR diversity in the blood along with higher clonality. In both cancer cohorts, the median generation probability rose over the chemotherapy interval, which suggests that the repertoire was reconstituted through rebound thymic output. Hematological cancer patients had infiltration of lymphoid organs, and this infiltration may itself impair thymic emigration or peripheral T cell expansion.

Instead of sorted cells or RNA, genomic DNA extracted from peripheral blood served as the source for amplifying TCR beta rearrangements. This receptor was taken from a human donor with a blood cancer. Rearrangement joined TRBV12-3 or TRBV12-4 to TRBJ1-5; TRBD1 is possibly the D segment (5 matching bases). Input material: blood. Read as DNA, the sequence is TGTGCCAGCGCCAACGACAGAAGCCAGCCCCAGCATTTT. This translates into CASANDRSQPQHF.